This is a list of T cell receptor beta chains from one sample in a study of blood T cell repertoires in COVID-19. The assay was immunoSEQ multiplex PCR, and TCRdb's table has in-frame clones only and misses some. The table shows more than 110,000 clones, with less than 80% occurring only once. Input material: peripheral blood. These receptors all stem from a man between 60 and 75 years old with acute or convalescent COVID-19. CDR3s include the opening cysteine and the closing phenylalanine or tryptophan. D genes are given only for firm matches. Size is omitted from some rows. Given values are once, few, many or a class for expanded clones.

V	D	size	J	CDR3	DNA
TRBV6-4	TRBD1	-	TRBJ2-3	CASSDGTGQGAQYF	TGTGCCAGCAGTGACGGTACCGGACAGGGGGCGCAGTATTTT
TRBV18	-	few	TRBJ1-4	CASSPTPGGEKLFF	TGTGCCAGCTCACCAACCCCGGGGGGAGAAAAACTGTTTTTT
TRBV30	-	-	TRBJ1-6	CAWSVQGGSAPLHF	TGTGCCTGGAGTGTACAGGGTGGGTCCGCACCCCTCCACTTT
TRBV2	-	-	TRBJ2-7	CARALAGSYEQYF	TGTGCCAGGGCGCTAGCCGGCTCCTACGAGCAGTACTTC
TRBV10-3	-	-	TRBJ2-2	CAISVLQDTGELFF	TGTGCCATCAGTGTCCTTCAGGACACCGGGGAGCTGTTTTTT
TRBV7-3	TRBD2	-	TRBJ2-3	CASSRAGGSTDTQYF	TGTGCCAGCAGCCGAGCGGGAGGCAGCACAGATACGCAGTATTTT
TRBV18	TRBD2	-	TRBJ2-3	CASSPSGTTDTQYF	TGTGCCAGCTCTCCTAGCGGGACCACAGATACGCAGTATTTT
TRBV28	-	few	TRBJ1-1	CASSLGQNTEAFF	TGTGCCAGCAGTTTAGGGCAGAACACTGAAGCTTTCTTT
TRBV3-1/TRBV3-2	-	-	TRBJ1-6	CASSQVFSGRHPLHF	TGTGCCAGCAGCCAAGTTTTCAGCGGGCGTCACCCCCTCCACTTT
TRBV28	-	-	TRBJ1-1	CASSLWTNEAFF	TGTGCCAGCAGTTTATGGACAAACGAAGCTTTCTTT
TRBV4-3	TRBD2	-	TRBJ2-3	CASSQEEREVSTDTQYF	TGCGCCAGCAGCCAAGAGGAGCGGGAGGTTTCTACAGATACGCAGTATTTT
TRBV30	TRBD2	once	TRBJ2-2	CAWSRSGPTNTGELFF	TGTGCCTGGAGTCGTAGCGGGCCCACGAACACCGGGGAGCTGTTTTTT
TRBV19	-	-	TRBJ1-5	CASSIGLGGNQPQHF	TGTGCCAGTAGTATAGGGTTGGGAGGGAATCAGCCCCAGCATTTT
TRBV27	TRBD2	-	TRBJ2-7	CASSPGLAGGKQYF	TGTGCCAGCAGCCCAGGACTAGCGGGAGGAAAGCAGTACTTC
TRBV7-2	-	few	TRBJ2-2	CASGRGSVTGELFF	TGTGCCAGCGGGAGGGGGTCGGTAACCGGGGAGCTGTTTTTT
TRBV5-1	TRBD1	-	TRBJ1-2	CASSLVQGAYGYTF	TGCGCCAGCAGCTTGGTTCAGGGGGCCTATGGCTACACCTTC
TRBV29-1	-	once	TRBJ1-2	CSVELGSLYGYTF	TGCAGCGTTGAACTAGGCAGTCTGTATGGCTACACCTTC
TRBV6-1	-	-	TRBJ2-7	CASSETIEQYF	TGTGCCAGCAGTGAGACTATAGAGCAGTACTTC
TRBV2	-	-	TRBJ2-7	CASSEQTVGNEQYF	TGTGCCAGCAGTGAGCAGACAGTTGGGAACGAGCAGTACTTC
TRBV18	-	-	TRBJ2-3	CASSSDEGTDTQYF	TGTGCCAGCTCATCCGACGAGGGCACAGATACGCAGTATTTT
TRBV24-1	TRBD1	-	TRBJ2-3	CATSDMTGMGADTQYF	TGTGCCACCAGTGACATGACAGGGATGGGGGCAGATACGCAGTATTTT
TRBV5-6	TRBD1	-	TRBJ1-2	CASSLGGTGRGHGYTF	TGTGCCAGCAGCTTAGGCGGGACAGGGAGGGGACATGGCTACACCTTC
TRBV9	TRBD2	-	TRBJ2-1	CASSVVGGSIAEQFF	TGTGCCAGCAGCGTAGTAGGCGGGAGTATAGCTGAGCAGTTCTTC
TRBV19	-	-	TRBJ1-2	CASSPGAENYGYTF	TGTGCCAGTAGTCCTGGGGCAGAGAACTATGGCTACACCTTC
TRBV7-9	-	-	TRBJ1-3	CASSPRGTRLNNTIYF	TGTGCCAGCAGCCCTAGAGGCACCAGACTGAACAACACCATATATTTT
TRBV7-6	-	-	TRBJ1-4	CASSLAGFGENEKLFF	TGTGCCAGCAGCTTAGCGGGCTTCGGTGAGAATGAAAAACTGTTTTTT
TRBV7-2	-	-	TRBJ1-2	CASSPSGRGGGGYTF	TGTGCCAGCAGCCCCTCCGGGCGGGGTGGAGGAGGCTACACCTTC
TRBV7-8	-	-	TRBJ2-1	CASSIDTNEQFF	TGTGCCAGCAGCATTGACACCAATGAGCAGTTCTTC
TRBV28	-	-	TRBJ1-2	CASSGDIAPGYTF	TGTGCCAGCAGTGGGGACATAGCCCCAGGCTACACCTTC
TRBV18	TRBD1	-	TRBJ2-6	CASSGQGASSGANVLTF	TGTGCCAGCTCAGGACAGGGGGCGAGCTCTGGGGCCAACGTCCTGACTTTC